The source of this T cell receptor beta chain is a study of blood T cell repertoires in COVID-19. Study context: Samples of COVID-19 (acute and convalescent) were obtained from the United States, Italy and Spain. T cells, B-cell-depleted T cells, or PBMCs supplied cDNA or gDNA.

Authors' processing steps: Amplification from reference gene primers served as the basis for estimated nucleated cell counts. The data were produced by immunoSEQ multiplex PCR, yet TCRdb's version contains in-frame clones alone and is incomplete. The V and J calls and clone size come from that table; D and trimming were worked out from the DNA. This repertoire shows some 240,000 clones, roughly nine tenths found once; its top ten account for just over 7%. The sequence was obtained from a man aged 55-75 years who had recovered from COVID-19. The sequenced material came from peripheral blood.

CDR3: CSASYGGDRVEQFF. Written as DNA, the CDR3 is TGCAGTGCTAGTTACGGGGGGGATAGAGTTGAGCAGTTCTTC. The chain employs TRBV20-1 and TRBJ2-1; TRBD2 matches 8 bases. The V gene end was trimmed by 3 bases and the J gene end by 9 bases; junction bases not matched to a gene: 10. Germline V gene data show CDR1 as DFQATT and CDR2 as SNEGSKA (reference sequence). This CDR3 has 14 residues.